The entry below gives a single T cell receptor (beta chain) sequence along with its context. Deletions cut 4 bases from V and 6 bases from J, with 15 bases between. This CDR3 comprises 14 residues. CDR1 is SGHRS and CDR2 is YFSETQ in the germline V gene. The source of the sample is a study of blood T cell repertoires in COVID-19. Background on the study: In each case, the material was cDNA or gDNA derived from T cells, B-cell-depleted T cells, or PBMCs.

The method was immunoSEQ multiplex PCR; TCRdb's version includes in-frame clones alone and lacks a portion of them. The data contain under 200,000 clones, approximately 81% of them singletons. The rearrangement uses TRBV5-1 and TRBJ2-3; D perhaps matches TRBD1 (6 bases). Material for sequencing was peripheral blood. The TCR originated in an elderly woman with acute or convalescent COVID-19. CDR3 nucleotide sequence: TGCGCCAGCAGCATGGACAGTTCCCCCGATACGCAGTATTTT. This codes for CASSMDSSPDTQYF.